This TCR beta chain was captured in a study of blood T cell repertoires in COVID-19. Study-level background: The samples span acute and convalescent COVID-19 from the United States, Italy and Spain. PBMCs, B-cell-depleted T cells, or T cells were the source of the cDNA or gDNA that made up the material.

Germline values: CDR1 MNHEY, CDR2 SMNVEV (reference sequence). The CDR3 spans 15 residues. The ends lost 6 bases at V and 7 bases at J; junction bases unmatched: 14. Data came from immunoSEQ multiplex PCR; TCRdb stores just in-frame clones and leaves some out. The table lists 95,000 to 150,000 clones, approximately 87% of them singletons. The sequenced sample was peripheral blood. The clonotype originates from a woman aged 45 to 65 with acute or convalescent COVID-19. V gene TRBV27 combines with J gene TRBJ1-2, with 7 bases identical to TRBD1. The CDR3 spells CASRTLRGQILGYTF. The CDR3 DNA reads TGTGCCAGCAGGACCCTACGGGGACAGATTCTTGGCTACACCTTC.